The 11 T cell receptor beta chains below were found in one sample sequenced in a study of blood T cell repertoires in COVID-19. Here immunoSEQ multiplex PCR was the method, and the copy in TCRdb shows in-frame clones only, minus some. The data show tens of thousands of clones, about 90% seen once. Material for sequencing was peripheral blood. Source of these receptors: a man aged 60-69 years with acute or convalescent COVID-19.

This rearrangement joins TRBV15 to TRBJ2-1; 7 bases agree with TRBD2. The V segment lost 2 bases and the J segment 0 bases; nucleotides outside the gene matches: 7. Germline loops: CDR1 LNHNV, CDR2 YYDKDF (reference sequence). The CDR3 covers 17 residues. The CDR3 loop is CATSRIRRGGSYNEQFF. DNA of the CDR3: TGTGCCACCAGCAGAATTCGCCGCGGGGGCTCCTACAATGAGCAGTTCTTC.

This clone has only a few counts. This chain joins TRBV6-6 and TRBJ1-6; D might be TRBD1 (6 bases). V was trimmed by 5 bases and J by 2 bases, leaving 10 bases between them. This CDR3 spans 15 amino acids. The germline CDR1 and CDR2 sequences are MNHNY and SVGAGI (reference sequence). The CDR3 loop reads CASSTGGPYNSPLHF. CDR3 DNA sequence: TGTGCCAGCAGTACGGGGGGCCCCTATAATTCACCCCTCCACTTT.

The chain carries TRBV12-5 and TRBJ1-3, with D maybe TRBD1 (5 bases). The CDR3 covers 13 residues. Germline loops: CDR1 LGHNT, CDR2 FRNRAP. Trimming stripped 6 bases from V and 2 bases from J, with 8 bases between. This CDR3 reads CASGLTAGNTIYF. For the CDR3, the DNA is TGTGCTAGTGGCCTGACAGCTGGAAACACCATATATTTT.

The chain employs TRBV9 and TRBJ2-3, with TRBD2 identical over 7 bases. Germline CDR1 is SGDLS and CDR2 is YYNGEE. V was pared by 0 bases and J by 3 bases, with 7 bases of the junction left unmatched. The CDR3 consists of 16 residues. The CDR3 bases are TGTGCCAGCAGCGTAGCTGGGGGGGAGTTTACAGATACGCAGTATTTT. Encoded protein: CASSVAGGEFTDTQYF.

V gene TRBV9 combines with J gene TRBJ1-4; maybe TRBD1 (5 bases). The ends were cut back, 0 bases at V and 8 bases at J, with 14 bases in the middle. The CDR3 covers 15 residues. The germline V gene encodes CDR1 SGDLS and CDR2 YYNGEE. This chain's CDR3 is CASSVVRGVREKLFF. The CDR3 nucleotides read TGTGCCAGCAGCGTAGTTCGGGGGGTACGAGAAAAACTGTTTTTT.

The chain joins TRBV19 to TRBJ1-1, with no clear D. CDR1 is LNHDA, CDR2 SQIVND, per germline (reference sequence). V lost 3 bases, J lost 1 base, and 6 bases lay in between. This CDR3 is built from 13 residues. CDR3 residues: CASSIARNTEAFF. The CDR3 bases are TGTGCCAGTAGTATCGCCAGGAACACTGAAGCTTTCTTT.

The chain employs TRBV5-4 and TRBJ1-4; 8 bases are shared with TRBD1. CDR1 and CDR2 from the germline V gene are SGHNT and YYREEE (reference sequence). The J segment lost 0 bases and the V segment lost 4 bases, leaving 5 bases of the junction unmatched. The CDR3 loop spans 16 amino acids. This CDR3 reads CASSPGTGATNEKLFF. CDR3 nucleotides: TGTGCCAGCAGCCCCGGGACAGGAGCAACTAATGAAAAACTGTTTTTT. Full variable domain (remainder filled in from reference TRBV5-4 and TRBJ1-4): ETGVTQSPTHLIKTRGQQVTLRCSSQSGHNTVSWYQQALGQGPQFIFQYYREEENGRGNFPPRFSGLQFPNYSSELNVNALELDDSALYLCASSPGTGATNEKLFFGSGTQLSVL.

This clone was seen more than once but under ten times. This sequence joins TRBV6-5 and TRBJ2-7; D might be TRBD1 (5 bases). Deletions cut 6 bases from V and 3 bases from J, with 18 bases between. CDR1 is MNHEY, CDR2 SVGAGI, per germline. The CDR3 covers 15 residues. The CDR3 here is CASSDSRSVIYEQYF. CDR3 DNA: TGTGCCAGCAGCGACAGCCGAAGTGTTATCTACGAGCAGTACTTC.

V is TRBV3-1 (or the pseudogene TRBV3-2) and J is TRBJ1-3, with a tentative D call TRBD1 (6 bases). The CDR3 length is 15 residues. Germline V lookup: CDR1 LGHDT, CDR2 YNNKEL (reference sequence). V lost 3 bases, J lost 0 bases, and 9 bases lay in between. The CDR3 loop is CASSQYRDSGNTIYF. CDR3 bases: TGTGCCAGCAGCCAGTACAGGGACTCTGGAAACACCATATATTTT.

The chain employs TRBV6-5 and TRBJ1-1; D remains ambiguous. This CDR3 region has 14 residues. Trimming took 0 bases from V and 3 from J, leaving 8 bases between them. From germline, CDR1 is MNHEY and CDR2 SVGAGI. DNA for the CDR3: TGTGCCAGCAGTTACTCCGCGGGCTACACTGAAGCTTTCTTT. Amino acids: CASSYSAGYTEAFF.

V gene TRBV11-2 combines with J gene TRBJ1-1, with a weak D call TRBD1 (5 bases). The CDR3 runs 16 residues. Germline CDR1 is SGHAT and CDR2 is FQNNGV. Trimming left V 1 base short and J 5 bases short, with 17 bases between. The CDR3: CASSLVSRVKGTEAFF. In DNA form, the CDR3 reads TGTGCCAGCAGCTTAGTTTCCAGGGTCAAGGGGACTGAAGCTTTCTTT.